This T cell receptor (beta chain) was observed in a study of cytomegalovirus exposure and HLA in healthy donors. Study findings and constraints: Most CMV-associated TCR beta chains were later found to appear HLA-restricted.

Turning to this clone: Its antigen is not known.

This CDR3 is built from 14 residues. Germline lookup yields CDR1 MRHNA and CDR2 SNTAGT. V was clipped by 7 bases and J by 1 base, with 13 bases between them. 13 Jbeta primers and 60 Vbeta primers were used for the PCR. Per the study methods: A follow-up analysis tallied about 88 million unique TCR beta chains, approximately 10 million shared. TCRdb's copy holds only in-frame clones and misses some; the assay was immunoSEQ multiplex PCR. The V and J calls and clone size come from that table; D and trimming were worked out from the DNA. The table includes more than 95,000 clones, 64% detected once. The chain uses TRBV6-4 and TRBJ1-1; maybe TRBD1 (5 bases). This receptor was identified in a man between 60 and 75 years old in good health and CMV-seronegative. The sequenced sample was PBMCs. The CDR3 DNA follows: TGTGCCAGCAATCCATCGACAGAGAACACTGAAGCTTTCTTT. Amino acid sequence: CASNPSTENTEAFF.